These 26 T cell receptor beta chains were all obtained from the same sample, sequenced in a study of vaccination and CD4 T cells after COVID-19. Treatment specified: approximately 9-day PBMC culture with coronavirus spike peptide pools or control peptides (ViraFEST assay). These receptors' targets are unknown. An Oncomine TCR Beta short-read assay was used to sequence the DNA from cultured CD4+ T cells. Each CDR3 protein gets one entry after TCRdb re-called the PCR reads with MiXCR. Among more than 14,000 distinct CDR3 sequences listed, about 41% were seen once. Sequencing was carried out using CD4+ T cells from blood, cultured in vitro. The receptors come from a human donor who had recovered from COVID-19.

This clonotype was detected a few times. The CDR3 bases are TGTGCCAGCAGTTTATCGGGGCAGGGACTAATTCGAGGCTACACCTTC. Translated, it gives CASSLSGQGLIRGYTF. The chain uses TRBV27 and TRBJ1-2; a possible D gene is TRBD1 (5 bases). In germline, CDR1 is MNHEY, CDR2 SMNVEV (reference sequence). V lost 0 bases and J 8 bases, leaving 19 bases between the germline ends. CDR3 length equals 16 residues.

The chain joins TRBV7-9 to TRBJ1-1; D perhaps matches TRBD1 (5 bases). Germline-derived CDR1 and CDR2 are SEHNR and FQNEAQ (reference sequence). V was trimmed by 3 bases and J by 0 bases, leaving 8 bases between them. The CDR3 totals 14 residues. The CDR3 loop reads CASSFPGMNTEAFF. DNA for the CDR3: TGTGCCAGCAGCTTCCCAGGGATGAACACTGAAGCTTTCTTT.

The V and J genes are TRBV12-3 or TRBV12-4 and TRBJ1-2, with a possible D match to TRBD1 (5 bases). The ends were cut back, 6 bases at V and 2 bases at J, with 16 bases in the middle. The CDR3 has 15 residues. The CDR3 nucleotides are TGTGCCAGCAGCTTCTCAGGGACTTCCAACTATGGCTACACCTTC. Protein product: CASSFSGTSNYGYTF.

This clonotype was observed a few times. The chain uses TRBV11-1 and TRBJ2-7; possible D gene TRBD2, 5 bases. Germline-derived CDR1 and CDR2 are SGHAT and FQDESV (reference sequence). V was pared by 5 bases and J by 3 bases, with 11 bases between. The CDR3 contains 13 residues. The CDR3 nucleotides read TGTGCCAGCAGCCGCCTTGGAGGCTACGAGCAGTACTTC. Its translation is CASSRLGGYEQYF.

The chain recombines TRBV2 with TRBJ1-2; 7 positions agree with TRBD1. The CDR3 spans 16 residues. Germline V gives CDR1 SNHLY, CDR2 FYNNEI. With 2 bases clipped from V and 8 bases from J, the junction kept 14 bases outside the gene matches. The DNA for the CDR3 is TGTGCCAGCAGTGAATATCTCAAAGGGGGCGCGGAAGGCTACACCTTC. It translates to CASSEYLKGGAEGYTF. The variable domain in full, with the rest retrieved from reference TRBV2 and TRBJ1-2, is EPEVTQTPSHQVTQMGQEVILRCVPISNHLYFYWYRQILGQKVEFLVSFYNNEISEKSEIFDDQFSVERPDGSNFTLKIRSTKLEDSAMYFCASSEYLKGGAEGYTFGSGTRLTVV.

The chain carries TRBV6-2 or TRBV6-3 and TRBJ2-6; D unresolved. V lost 7 bases, J lost 0 bases, and 13 bases lay in between. The CDR3 is 16 amino acids. Looked up from germline, CDR1 is MNHEY and CDR2 is SVGEGT. In nucleotides, the CDR3 is TGTGCCAGCACGACGAACATCTTCTCTGGGGCCAACGTCCTGACTTTC. Translated: CASTTNIFSGANVLTF.

This chain joins TRBV5-4 and TRBJ1-2; TRBD1 might be the D (6 bases). Deletions cut 4 bases from V and 8 bases from J, with 24 bases between. This CDR3 has 16 residues. The V gene's germline CDR1 is SGHNT and CDR2 YYREEE (reference sequence). CDR3 DNA: TGTGCCAGCAGCCCACTAATACAGGGAGGAACGGCCGGCTACACCTTC. This codes for CASSPLIQGGTAGYTF. The full variable domain, its missing parts supplied by reference TRBV5-4 and TRBJ1-2, is ETGVTQSPTHLIKTRGQQVTLRCSSQSGHNTVSWYQQALGQGPQFIFQYYREEENGRGNFPPRFSGLQFPNYSSELNVNALELDDSALYLCASSPLIQGGTAGYTFGSGTRLTVV.

The chain has TRBV24-1 and TRBJ1-1; D not certain. The germline V and J ends were trimmed by 4 bases and 1 base, with 6 bases remaining between them. The CDR3 contains 13 residues. CDR1 KGHDR and CDR2 SFDVKD come from the germline V gene. For the CDR3, the DNA is TGTGCCACCAGTGAACGTACGAACACTGAAGCTTTCTTT. Translation gives CATSERTNTEAFF.

This chain joins TRBV30 and TRBJ1-5; D possibly corresponds to TRBD1 (5 bases). This CDR3 comprises 15 residues. Between the trimmed V and J ends, which lost 4 bases and 5 bases, there was a span of 18 bases. Germline V gene sequence: CDR1 GTSNPN, CDR2 SVGIG (reference sequence). The CDR3 loop is CAWTGKTATYQPQHF. CDR3 in DNA: TGTGCCTGGACCGGGAAGACAGCGACCTATCAGCCCCAGCATTTT.

This clonotype was seen a handful of times. The chain combines TRBV11-2 with TRBJ2-2; TRBD1 or TRBD2 may be the D gene (6 bases each). Germline values: CDR1 SGHAT, CDR2 FQNNGV. The CDR3 spans 16 residues. V was trimmed by 4 bases and J by 1 base, leaving 13 bases between them. CDR3 DNA sequence: TGTGCCAGCAGCTACAAGGGGGGTTTGAACACCGGGGAGCTGTTTTTT. Residues: CASSYKGGLNTGELFF. Complete variable domain (other parts from reference TRBV11-2 and TRBJ2-2): EAGVAQSPRYKIIEKRQSVAFWCNPISGHATLYWYQQILGQGPKLLIQFQNNGVVDDSQLPKDRFSAERLKGVDSTLKIQPAKLEDSAVYLCASSYKGGLNTGELFFGEGSRLTVL.

The chain combines TRBV3-1 with TRBJ2-3; D is unclear. Deletions cut 1 base from V and 4 bases from J, with 15 bases between. Per the germline V gene, CDR1 is LGHDT and CDR2 is YNNKEL (reference sequence). The CDR3 spans 16 residues. The CDR3 nucleotides are TGTGCCAGCAGCCAAGCGGTCAGACGAGCCCCAGATACGCAGTATTTT. Translation: CASSQAVRRAPDTQYF.

The chain recombines TRBV10-2 with TRBJ1-2; the D is unclear. The CDR3 consists of 17 residues. V dropped 6 bases and J dropped 2 bases, with 22 bases sitting between them. Germline V lookup: CDR1 WSHSY, CDR2 SAAADI. CDR3 sequence reads: CASRPSWEGPANYGYTF. As DNA, the CDR3 is TGCGCCAGCAGACCTTCCTGGGAGGGTCCTGCAAACTATGGCTACACCTTC.

The CDR3, as DNA: TGTGCCAGCAGTTCCGGGGCCCAATCTTTTGAAGCTTTCTTT. As protein: CASSSGAQSFEAFF. The rearrangement joins TRBV12-3 or TRBV12-4 to TRBJ1-1; perhaps TRBD1 as D (5 bases). The CDR3 sequence is 14 residues long. Trimming removed 4 bases from V and 7 bases from J, with 16 bases in between.

This clonotype was seen a few times. V usage is TRBV27 and J usage is TRBJ2-4; D is possibly TRBD2 (6 bases). Trimming cost V 5 bases and J 0 bases, with 14 bases left between them. CDR3 size: 16 residues. Germline V gene lookup returns CDR1 MNHEY and CDR2 SMNVEV (reference sequence). The CDR3 reads CASSRLAVLAKNIQYF. As DNA, the CDR3 is TGTGCCAGCAGTCGTTTAGCGGTACTAGCCAAAAACATTCAGTACTTC.

V and J are TRBV28 and TRBJ1-1; D might be TRBD1 (6 bases). The V gene lost 6 bases and the J gene lost 11 bases, with 13 bases spanning the gap. The CDR3 extends over 11 amino acids. CDR1 is MDHEN, CDR2 SYDVKM, per germline. The CDR3 is CASSRGLSAFF. CDR3 DNA: TGTGCCAGCAGCAGGGGACTCTCTGCTTTCTTT.

This clonotype has more than one count but fewer than ten. The gene calls are TRBV24-1 and TRBJ2-3; 13 positions agree with TRBD2. The CDR3 runs to 19 residues. Germline CDR1 is KGHDR and CDR2 is SFDVKD. After removal of 5 bases from V and 3 bases from J, the junction contained 13 bases not matched to a gene. This CDR3 is CATSGPGTSGALRTDTQYF. CDR3 sequence (DNA): TGTGCCACCAGTGGACCGGGGACTAGCGGGGCTCTAAGGACAGATACGCAGTATTTT.

The chain employs TRBV6-1 and TRBJ2-3, with D possibly TRBD2 on 5 matching bases. Trimming stripped 5 bases from V and 0 bases from J, with 15 bases between. Germline lookup yields CDR1 MNHNS and CDR2 SASEGT. CDR3 length: 16 residues. The CDR3, as DNA: TGTGCCAGCAGTCGGCGCGGAGGCGGAAGCACAGATACGCAGTATTTT. Amino acids: CASSRRGGGSTDTQYF.

In regard to this clonotype: A read error may explain this, as a much larger clone is one base away. The rearrangement uses TRBV6-1 and TRBJ2-7, with 8 bases matching TRBD1. The V and J ends lost 0 bases and 3 bases, in that order; junction bases with no gene match: 4. Germline CDR1 MNHNS, CDR2 SASEGT. CDR3 length: 15 residues. The CDR3 protein is CASSEALDRVYEQYF. CDR3 nucleotides: TGTGCCAGCAGTGAAGCACTGGACAGGGTCTACGAGCAGTACTTC.

The rearrangement links TRBV20-1 to TRBJ2-7; TRBD2 is a possible D gene (6 bases). From germline, CDR1 is DFQATT and CDR2 SNEGSKA (reference sequence). The length of the CDR3 is 15 residues. V lost 0 bases and J 2 bases, leaving 14 bases between the germline ends. The CDR3 reads CSARETEGLTYEQYF. CDR3 DNA: TGCAGTGCTAGAGAGACCGAAGGACTAACCTACGAGCAGTACTTC.

The sample holds a few counts of this clonotype. The chain links TRBV7-9 to TRBJ1-1; tentatively, D is TRBD1 (5 bases). CDR1 SEHNR and CDR2 FQNEAQ come from the germline V gene (reference sequence). Trimming removed 6 bases from V and 1 base from J, with 9 bases in between. There are 13 residues in the CDR3. CDR3 protein: CASSRGGNTEAFF. CDR3 sequence (DNA): TGTGCCAGCAGTAGGGGCGGGAACACTGAAGCTTTCTTT.

This chain connects TRBV19 to TRBJ1-5; D is unclear. The CDR3 has 17 residues. Trimming removed 5 bases from V and 1 base from J, with 18 bases in between. Germline V gives CDR1 LNHDA, CDR2 SQIVND (reference sequence). In DNA, the CDR3 is TGTGCCAGTAGTTCGAGACACCTAGTAGGGAGCAATCAGCCCCAGCATTTT. This sequence encodes CASSSRHLVGSNQPQHF.

There are a few counts of this clonotype. V is TRBV19 and J is TRBJ1-1; D gene ambiguous. This CDR3 comprises 13 residues. Germline CDR1 reads LNHDA; CDR2 reads SQIVND (reference sequence). V was trimmed by 5 bases and J by 4 bases, leaving 11 bases between them. The CDR3 sequence is CASSAGWATEAFF. The CDR3 region has the DNA TGTGCCAGTAGTGCGGGGTGGGCCACTGAAGCTTTCTTT.

This chain links TRBV5-4 with TRBJ1-1; 8 nucleotides match TRBD1. Trimming removed 1 base from V and 5 bases from J; junction bases left unmatched: 7. The germline V gene encodes CDR1 SGHNT and CDR2 YYREEE (reference sequence). The CDR3 length is 15 residues. CDR3 protein: CASSLWQGAQTEAFF. The CDR3, as DNA: TGTGCCAGCAGCTTGTGGCAGGGGGCGCAAACTGAAGCTTTCTTT.

The table lists this clonotype with a few counts. This chain links TRBV20-1 with TRBJ1-2; D is undetermined. Germline V gene sequence: CDR1 DFQATT, CDR2 SNEGSKA (reference sequence). With 0 bases removed from V and 4 bases from J, the gap between germline ends came to 30 bases. The CDR3 extends over 20 amino acids. The CDR3: CSARDNLGFQPPYYTYGYTF. As DNA, the CDR3 is TGCAGTGCTAGAGATAATTTGGGTTTCCAGCCACCGTATTACACCTATGGCTACACCTTC.

This clonotype turned up a few times. The chain links TRBV2 to TRBJ1-1; 9 nucleotides match TRBD1. Germline V gene lookup returns CDR1 SNHLY and CDR2 FYNNEI. The CDR3 covers 14 residues. The trim removed 0 bases at V and 6 bases at J, leaving 2 bases unmatched. Here the CDR3 reads CASSEAGQGPEAFF. The CDR3 DNA sequence: TGTGCCAGCAGTGAAGCGGGACAGGGACCTGAAGCTTTCTTT.

This rearrangement joins TRBV9 to TRBJ1-2; 7 positions match TRBD1. The V gene's germline CDR1 is SGDLS and CDR2 YYNGEE. The CDR3 runs 14 residues. V lost 4 bases, J lost 4 bases, and 7 bases stayed unmatched. The CDR3 loop is CASSPRPGGYGYTF. The CDR3 region has the DNA TGTGCCAGCAGCCCCCGGCCAGGGGGCTATGGCTACACCTTC.